This entry lists 14 T cell receptor beta chains sequenced from one sample in a study of blood T cell repertoires in COVID-19 (dated by TCRdb to 2020 to 2021). The method was the immunoSEQ multiplex PCR assay. Sourced from immuneACCESS, this table was stored by TCRdb with only in-frame sequences that have V and J called. A share of the clones is absent; for the studies checked, an unresolved V gene accounts for under half, and the remainder has no known explanation. The sample table contains 150,000 to 200,000 clones; only one count was recorded for roughly 90% of them. Of the sample, approximately 5% falls within the top ten clones. Sequencing was done on a sample of peripheral blood. All receptors derive from a man aged 30 to 45 with COVID-19, enrolled during active disease.

The V gene is TRBV5-3, the J gene TRBJ1-1; a weak D match, TRBD1 (6 bases). TRBV5-3 is an open reading frame, and its role is uncertain. The CDR3 totals 16 residues. V lost 6 bases, J lost 0 bases, and 18 bases lay in between. The CDR3 is CARIILQGDMNTEAFF. The CDR3 nucleotides are TGTGCCAGAATCATCTTACAGGGAGACATGAACACTGAAGCTTTCTTT.

The rearrangement links TRBV5-8 to TRBJ2-5, with 10 bases aligning to TRBD1. The CDR3 length is 14 residues. CDR1 and CDR2 from the germline V gene are SGHTS and YDEGEE. Losses at the gene ends were 4 bases for V and 4 bases for J; bases not matched to a gene: 4. The CDR3 DNA reads TGTGCCAGCAGCGGAAGGACAGGGGGAGAGACCCAGTACTTC. Translated, it gives CASSGRTGGETQYF.

The chain couples TRBV3-1 (or the pseudogene TRBV3-2) to TRBJ2-3; D gene uncertain. The CDR3 runs to 14 residues. Trimming took 3 bases from V and 3 from J, leaving 10 bases between them. CDR1 is LGHDT and CDR2 is YNNKEL in the germline V gene (reference sequence). The CDR3 DNA reads as TGTGCCAGCAGCCAGCCCGGTGATACAGATACGCAGTATTTT. As protein: CASSQPGDTDTQYF.

The chain joins TRBV18 to TRBJ2-7; tentatively, D is TRBD2 (5 bases). The CDR3 consists of 15 residues. V lost 0 bases to trimming and J lost 3 bases, with 12 bases between them. Germline V lookup: CDR1 KGHSH, CDR2 LQKENI. As DNA, the CDR3 is TGTGCCAGCTCACCACCGGGTCGGGGAGTCTACGAGCAGTACTTC. Residues: CASSPPGRGVYEQYF.

The chain employs TRBV28 and TRBJ2-2; 7 nucleotides agree with TRBD1. Per the germline V gene, CDR1 is MDHEN and CDR2 is SYDVKM. With V trimmed by 8 bases and J by 7 bases, 13 bases remained unmatched. The CDR3 spans 15 residues. The chain's CDR3 is CASGSPDRVGGELFF. As DNA, the CDR3 is TGTGCCAGCGGATCACCAGACAGGGTCGGCGGGGAGCTGTTTTTT. The whole variable domain, filled in from reference TRBV28 and TRBJ2-2, reads DVKVTQSSRYLVKRTGEKVFLECVQDMDHENMFWYRQDPGLGLRLIYFSYDVKMKEKGDIPEGYSVSREKKERFSLILESASTNQTSMYLCASGSPDRVGGELFFGEGSRLTVL.

The gene calls are TRBV7-8 and TRBJ1-1; the match to TRBD1 covers 7 bases. The length of the CDR3 is 15 residues. Trimming removed 5 bases from V and 1 base from J; junction bases left unmatched: 7. CDR1 is SGHVS and CDR2 is FQNEAQ in the germline V gene. DNA for the CDR3: TGTGCCAGCAGCACCCAGGACAGGAGGAACACTGAAGCTTTCTTT. Its protein is CASSTQDRRNTEAFF.

V and J are TRBV27 and TRBJ1-6; 8 bases are shared with TRBD1. Trimming cost V 3 bases and J 7 bases; bases outside gene matches: 5. The germline V gene encodes CDR1 MNHEY and CDR2 SMNVEV (reference sequence). CDR3 length: 15 amino acids. The CDR3 DNA is TGTGCCAGCAGTTTGTATTCAGGGGGCAATTCACCCCTCCACTTT. This gives the protein CASSLYSGGNSPLHF.

The rearrangement links TRBV2 to TRBJ2-5, with D uncertain. CDR1 and CDR2 (germline): SNHLY, FYNNEI. This CDR3 is 11 amino acids long. V shed 1 base and J shed 10 bases, with 7 bases lying between them. The CDR3 loop reads CASSEDQVQYF. The CDR3 nucleotides read TGTGCCAGCAGTGAAGACCAGGTCCAGTACTTC.

The V and J genes are TRBV19 and TRBJ1-5, with 9 nucleotides matching TRBD1. CDR3 length: 17 amino acids. The V segment lost 3 bases and the J segment 2 bases; nucleotides outside the gene matches: 8. The germline gives CDR1 LNHDA, CDR2 SQIVND (reference sequence). DNA of the CDR3: TGTGCCAGTAGTATTTCTGGGACAGGGTGGGGCAATCAGCCCCAGCATTTT. It is translated as CASSISGTGWGNQPQHF.

The chain is built from TRBV7-2 and TRBJ1-5; D is uncertain. The CDR3 consists of 13 residues. Germline CDR1 and CDR2: SGHTA and FQGNSA. The V and J ends lost 4 bases and 4 bases respectively, with 8 bases between them. The CDR3 spells CASSSARNQPQHF. In DNA form, the CDR3 reads TGTGCCAGCAGCTCGGCCAGGAATCAGCCCCAGCATTTT.

The V call is TRBV18, the J call TRBJ1-4; D perhaps matches TRBD1 (6 bases). Trimming pared 3 bases from V and 0 bases from J, leaving 20 bases between. In germline, CDR1 is KGHSH, CDR2 LQKENI. CDR3 length equals 19 residues. This chain's CDR3 is CASSPLLQGTTATNEKLFF. The CDR3 bases are TGTGCCAGCTCACCCCTTCTACAGGGAACTACAGCAACTAATGAAAAACTGTTTTTT.

The rearrangement uses TRBV30 and TRBJ2-1; D may be TRBD2 (6 bases). Between the trimmed V and J ends, which lost 1 base and 6 bases, there was a span of 16 bases. CDR1 is GTSNPN and CDR2 is SVGIG in the germline V gene (reference sequence). The CDR3 extends over 15 amino acids. CDR3 residues: CAWSDGTAGSNEQFF. Written as DNA, the CDR3 is TGTGCCTGGAGTGACGGGACCGCCGGGAGCAATGAGCAGTTCTTC.

The chain recombines TRBV15 with TRBJ2-7, with 10 bases lining up with TRBD2. V dropped 4 bases and J dropped 6; count of bases not matched to a gene: 9. The germline CDR1 and CDR2 sequences are LNHNV and YYDKDF (reference sequence). This CDR3 has 15 amino acids. The CDR3 sequence is CATSTPLAGVTEQYF. CDR3 nucleotides: TGTGCCACCAGCACCCCCCTAGCGGGAGTAACCGAGCAGTACTTC.

V usage is TRBV5-1 and J usage is TRBJ2-1, with 10 bases lining up with TRBD1. The CDR3 runs 15 residues. Germline V CDR1 and CDR2: SGHRS, YFSETQ. V was pared by 4 bases and J by 1 base, with 2 bases of the junction left unmatched. In DNA form, the CDR3 reads TGCGCCAGCAGCCCGGGACAGGGGTCCTACAATGAGCAGTTCTTC. Protein: CASSPGQGSYNEQFF. The entire variable domain, with the rest obtained from reference TRBV5-1 and TRBJ2-1, is as follows: KAGVTQTPRYLIKTRGQQVTLSCSPISGHRSVSWYQQTPGQGLQFLFEYFSETQRNKGNFPGRFSGRQFSNSRSEMNVSTLELGDSALYLCASSPGQGSYNEQFFGPGTRLTVL.